This TCR beta chain was sequenced in a study of blood T cell repertoires in COVID-19. For the study at large: Samples came from the United States, Italy and Spain, spanning acute and convalescent COVID-19. PBMCs, B-cell-depleted T cells, or T cells provided the cDNA or gDNA that made up the material.

Authors' analysis steps: Using reference gene primer amplification, nucleated cell counts were estimated. Method: immunoSEQ multiplex PCR; TCRdb's copy keeps in-frame clones and lacks some. V and J calls and clone size are copied from that table; D and trimming were computed from the DNA. This table holds 210,000 or so clones, roughly four fifths found once. The germline V gene has CDR1 SEHNR and CDR2 FQNEAQ (reference sequence). This CDR3 spans 16 amino acids. The J segment lost 1 base and the V segment lost 5 bases, leaving 5 bases of the junction unmatched. Sequenced: peripheral blood. This clonotype was sampled from a woman aged 65 to 85 with active or convalescent COVID-19. J is TRBJ2-7 and V is TRBV7-9; 13 bases are a match to TRBD2. CDR3 nucleotide sequence: TGTGCCAGCAGCGAGGCGACTAGCGGGAGGTCCTACGAGCAGTACTTC. Translation: CASSEATSGRSYEQYF.